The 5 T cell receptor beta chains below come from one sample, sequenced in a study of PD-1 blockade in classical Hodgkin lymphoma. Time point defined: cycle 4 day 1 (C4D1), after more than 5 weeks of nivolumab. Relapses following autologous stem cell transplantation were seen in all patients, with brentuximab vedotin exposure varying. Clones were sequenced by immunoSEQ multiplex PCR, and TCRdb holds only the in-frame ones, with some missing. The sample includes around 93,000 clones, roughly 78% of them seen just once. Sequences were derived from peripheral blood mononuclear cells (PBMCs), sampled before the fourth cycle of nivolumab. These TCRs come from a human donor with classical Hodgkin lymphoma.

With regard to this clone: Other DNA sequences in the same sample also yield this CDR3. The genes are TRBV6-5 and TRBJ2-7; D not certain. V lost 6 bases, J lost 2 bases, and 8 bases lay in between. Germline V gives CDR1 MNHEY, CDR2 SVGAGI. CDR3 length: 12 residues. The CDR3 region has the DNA TGTGCCAGCAGCCCCAGACCCTACGAGCAGTACTTC. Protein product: CASSPRPYEQYF.

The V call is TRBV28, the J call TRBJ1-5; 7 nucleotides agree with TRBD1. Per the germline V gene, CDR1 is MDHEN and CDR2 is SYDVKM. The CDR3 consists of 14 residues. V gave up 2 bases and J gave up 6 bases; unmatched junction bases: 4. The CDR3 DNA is TGTGCCAGCAGTTTACGCAGGGGGAGTCAGCCCCAGCATTTT. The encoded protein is CASSLRRGSQPQHF.

CDR3 protein: CASSLGTGMETQYF. In DNA form, the CDR3 reads TGCGCCAGCAGCCTCGGGACAGGGATGGAGACCCAGTACTTC. The chain uses TRBV5-1 and TRBJ2-5; 9 bases map to TRBD1. Germline V lookup: CDR1 SGHRS, CDR2 YFSETQ. The CDR3 consists of 14 residues. V gave up 4 bases and J gave up 5 bases; unmatched junction bases: 6.

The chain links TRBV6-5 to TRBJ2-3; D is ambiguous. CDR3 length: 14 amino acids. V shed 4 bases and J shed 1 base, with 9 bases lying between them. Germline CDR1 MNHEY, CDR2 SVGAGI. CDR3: CASSWNPRTDTQYF. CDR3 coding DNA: TGTGCCAGCAGTTGGAACCCGCGCACAGATACGCAGTATTTT.

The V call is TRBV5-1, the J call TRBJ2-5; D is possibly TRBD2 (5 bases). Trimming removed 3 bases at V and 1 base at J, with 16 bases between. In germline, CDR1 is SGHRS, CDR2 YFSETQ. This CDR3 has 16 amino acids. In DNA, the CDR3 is TGCGCCAGCAGCTCGGACTCCAAATGGGGCCAAGAGACCCAGTACTTC. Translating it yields CASSSDSKWGQETQYF. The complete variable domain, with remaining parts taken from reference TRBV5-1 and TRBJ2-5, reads KAGVTQTPRYLIKTRGQQVTLSCSPISGHRSVSWYQQTPGQGLQFLFEYFSETQRNKGNFPGRFSGRQFSNSRSEMNVSTLELGDSALYLCASSSDSKWGQETQYFGPGTRLLVL.